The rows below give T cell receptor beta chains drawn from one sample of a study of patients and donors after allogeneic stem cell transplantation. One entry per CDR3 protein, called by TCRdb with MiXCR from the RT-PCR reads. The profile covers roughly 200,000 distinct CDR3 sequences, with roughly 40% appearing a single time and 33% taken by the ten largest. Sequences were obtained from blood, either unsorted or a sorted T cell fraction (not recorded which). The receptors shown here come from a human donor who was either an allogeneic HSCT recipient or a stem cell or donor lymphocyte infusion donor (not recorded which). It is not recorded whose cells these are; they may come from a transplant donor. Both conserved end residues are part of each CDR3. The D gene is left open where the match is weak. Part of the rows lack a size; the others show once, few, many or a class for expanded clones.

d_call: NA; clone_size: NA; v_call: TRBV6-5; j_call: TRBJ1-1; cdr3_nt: TGTGCCAGCAGTCCACACTTTAACACGATGAACACTGAAGCTTTCTTT; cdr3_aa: CASSPHFNTMNTEAFF
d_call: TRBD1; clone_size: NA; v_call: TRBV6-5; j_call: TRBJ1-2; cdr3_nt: TGTGCCGCCAGGGGGGGAGGCTACACCTTC; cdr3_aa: CAARGGGYTF
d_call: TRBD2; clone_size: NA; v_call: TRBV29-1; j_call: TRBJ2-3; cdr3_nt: TGCAGCGTTGAAAAAGGCTTAGCGGGAGGGCGCACAGATACGCAGTATTTT; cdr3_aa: CSVEKGLAGGRTDTQYF
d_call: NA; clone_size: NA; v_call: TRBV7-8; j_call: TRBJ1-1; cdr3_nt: TGTGCCAGCAGCTTAATGGCCGAAGCTTTCTTT; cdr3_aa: CASSLMAEAFF
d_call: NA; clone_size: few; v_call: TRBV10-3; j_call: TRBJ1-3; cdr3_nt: TGTGCCACCGCGGGGCCTCACTCTGGAAACACCATATATTTT; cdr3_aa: CATAGPHSGNTIYF
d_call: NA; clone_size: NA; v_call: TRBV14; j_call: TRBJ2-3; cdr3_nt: TGTGCCAGCAGCCAAGATATTACAGATACGCAGTATTTT; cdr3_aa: CASSQDITDTQYF
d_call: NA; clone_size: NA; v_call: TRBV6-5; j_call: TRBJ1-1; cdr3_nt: TGTGCCAGCAGTTACTCCAGGGTAATCACTGAAGCTTTCTTT; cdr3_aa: CASSYSRVITEAFF
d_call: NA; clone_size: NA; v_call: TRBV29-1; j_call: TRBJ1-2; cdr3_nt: TGCAGCGTTGGAGGGAATGGCTACACCTTC; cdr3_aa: CSVGGNGYTF
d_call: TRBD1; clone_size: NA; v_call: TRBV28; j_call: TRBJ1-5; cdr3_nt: TGTGCCAGCAGTTTTCTTGGACAGGGCAGTCAGCCCCAGCATTTT; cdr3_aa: CASSFLGQGSQPQHF
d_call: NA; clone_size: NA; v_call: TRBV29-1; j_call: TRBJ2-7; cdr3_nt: TGCAGCGTTGTTACTCTGGCCGAGCAGTACTTC; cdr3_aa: CSVVTLAEQYF
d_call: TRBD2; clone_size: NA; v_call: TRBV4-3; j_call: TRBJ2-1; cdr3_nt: TGCGCCAGCAGCCCCCACGGGGGGACTGAGAATGAGCAGTTCTTC; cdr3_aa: CASSPHGGTENEQFF
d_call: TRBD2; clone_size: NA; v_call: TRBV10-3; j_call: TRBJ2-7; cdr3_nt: TGTGCCATCAGTGCCAGCGGGAGCAACGAGCAGTACTTC; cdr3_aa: CAISASGSNEQYF
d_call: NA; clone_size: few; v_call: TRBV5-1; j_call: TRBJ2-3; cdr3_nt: TGCGCCAGCAGCTTGGATCCAGGGACCACAGATACGCAGTATTTT; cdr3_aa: CASSLDPGTTDTQYF
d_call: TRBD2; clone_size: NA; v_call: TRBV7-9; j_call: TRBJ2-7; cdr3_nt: TGTGCCAGCAGCTTAGCGCCGCTAGCGGAACACTACGAGCAGTACTTC; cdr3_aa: CASSLAPLAEHYEQYF
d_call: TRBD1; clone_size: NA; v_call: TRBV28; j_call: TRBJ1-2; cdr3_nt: TGTGCCAGCAGTTTGGACAGGGCCACGGACCCCTACACCTTC; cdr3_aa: CASSLDRATDPYTF
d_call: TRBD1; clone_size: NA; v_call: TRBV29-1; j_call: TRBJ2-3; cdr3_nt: TGCAGCGTTGGTAGAGGGGGCGGAACAGATACGCAGTATTTT; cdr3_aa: CSVGRGGGTDTQYF
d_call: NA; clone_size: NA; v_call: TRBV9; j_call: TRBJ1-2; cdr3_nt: TGTGCCAGCAGCGTAGGGATCCCCGCGGATGGCTACACCTTC; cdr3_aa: CASSVGIPADGYTF
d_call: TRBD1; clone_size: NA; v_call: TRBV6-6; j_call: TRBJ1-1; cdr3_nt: TGTGCCAGCACCGAACAGGGGGCGGCCACTGAAGCTTTCTTT; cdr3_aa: CASTEQGAATEAFF
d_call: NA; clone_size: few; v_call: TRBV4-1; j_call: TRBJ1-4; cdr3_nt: TGCGCCAGCAGCCAAGAGACGCAGGGTCGGAATGAAAAACTGTTTTTT; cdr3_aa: CASSQETQGRNEKLFF
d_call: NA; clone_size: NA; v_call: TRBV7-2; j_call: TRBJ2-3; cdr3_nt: TGTGCCAGCAGCGTCTCACAGGCAGATACGCAGTATTTT; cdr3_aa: CASSVSQADTQYF
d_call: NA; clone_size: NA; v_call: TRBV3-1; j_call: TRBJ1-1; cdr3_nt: TGTGCCAGCAGCAAGGGGGTCATGAACACTGAAGCTTTCTTT; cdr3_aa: CASSKGVMNTEAFF
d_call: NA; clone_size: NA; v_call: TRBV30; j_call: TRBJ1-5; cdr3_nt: TGTGCCTGGAGTGCCACAGGAGACAATCAGCCCCAGCATTTT; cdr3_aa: CAWSATGDNQPQHF